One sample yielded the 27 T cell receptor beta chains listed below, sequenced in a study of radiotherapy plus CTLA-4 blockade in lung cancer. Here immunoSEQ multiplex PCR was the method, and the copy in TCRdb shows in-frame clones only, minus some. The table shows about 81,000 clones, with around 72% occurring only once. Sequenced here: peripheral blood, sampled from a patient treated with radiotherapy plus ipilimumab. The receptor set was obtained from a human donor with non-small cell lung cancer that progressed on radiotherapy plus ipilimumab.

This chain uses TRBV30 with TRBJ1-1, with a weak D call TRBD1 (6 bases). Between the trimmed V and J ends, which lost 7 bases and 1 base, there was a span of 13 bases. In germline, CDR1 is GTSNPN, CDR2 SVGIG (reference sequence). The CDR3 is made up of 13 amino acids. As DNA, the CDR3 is TGTGCCTTATGTCGGACAGAGAACACTGAAGCTTTCTTT. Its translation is CALCRTENTEAFF.

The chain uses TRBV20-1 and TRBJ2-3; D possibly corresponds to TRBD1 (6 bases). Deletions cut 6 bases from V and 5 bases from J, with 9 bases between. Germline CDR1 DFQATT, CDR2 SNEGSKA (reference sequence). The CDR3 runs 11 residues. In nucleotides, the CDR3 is TGCAGTGCGGGGGCTAGAGATACGCAGTATTTT. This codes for CSAGARDTQYF.

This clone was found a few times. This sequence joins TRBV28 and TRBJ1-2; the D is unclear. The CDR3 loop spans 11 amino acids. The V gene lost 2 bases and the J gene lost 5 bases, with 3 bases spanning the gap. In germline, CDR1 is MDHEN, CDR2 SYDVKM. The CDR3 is CASSLKYGYTF. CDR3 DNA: TGTGCCAGCAGTTTAAAGTATGGCTACACCTTC.

CDR3 DNA: TGTGCCAGCAGTTTAATCGCAGGGATCCGCGAGCAGTACTTC. This codes for CASSLIAGIREQYF. The chain has TRBV28 and TRBJ2-7, with D possibly TRBD1 on 5 matching bases. Germline CDR1 MDHEN, CDR2 SYDVKM. The CDR3 is 14 residues long. The V and J ends lost 2 bases and 6 bases respectively, with 14 bases between them.

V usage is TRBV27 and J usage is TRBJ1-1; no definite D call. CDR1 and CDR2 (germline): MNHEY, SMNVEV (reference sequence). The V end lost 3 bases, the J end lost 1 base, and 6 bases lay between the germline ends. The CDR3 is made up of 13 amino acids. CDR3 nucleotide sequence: TGTGCCAGCAGTTTTGGGCCGAACACTGAAGCTTTCTTT. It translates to CASSFGPNTEAFF.

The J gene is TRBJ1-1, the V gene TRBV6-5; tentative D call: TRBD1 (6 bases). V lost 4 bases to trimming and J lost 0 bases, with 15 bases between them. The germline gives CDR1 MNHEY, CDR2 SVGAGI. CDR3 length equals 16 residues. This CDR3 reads CASSFTGFVLNTEAFF. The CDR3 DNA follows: TGTGCCAGCAGTTTCACAGGGTTTGTCCTGAACACTGAAGCTTTCTTT.

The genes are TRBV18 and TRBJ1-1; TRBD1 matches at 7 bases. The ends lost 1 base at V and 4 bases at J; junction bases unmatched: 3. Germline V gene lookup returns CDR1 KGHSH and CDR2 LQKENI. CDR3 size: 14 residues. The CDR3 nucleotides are TGTGCCAGCTCACCACAGGGGGCGACCACTGAAGCTTTCTTT. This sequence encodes CASSPQGATTEAFF.

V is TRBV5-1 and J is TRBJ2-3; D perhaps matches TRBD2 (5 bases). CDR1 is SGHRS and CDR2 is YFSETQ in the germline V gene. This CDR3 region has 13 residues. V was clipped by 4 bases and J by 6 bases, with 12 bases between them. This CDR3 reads CASSLVGEDTQYF. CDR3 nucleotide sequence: TGCGCCAGCAGCCTGGTTGGGGAGGATACGCAGTATTTT.

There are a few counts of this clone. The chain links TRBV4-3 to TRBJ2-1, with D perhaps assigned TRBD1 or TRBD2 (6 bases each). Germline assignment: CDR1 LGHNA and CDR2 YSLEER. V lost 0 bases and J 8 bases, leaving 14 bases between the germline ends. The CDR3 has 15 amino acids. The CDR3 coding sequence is TGCGCCAGCAGCCAAGAGGGAGGACAGTGGGATGAGCAGTTCTTC. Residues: CASSQEGGQWDEQFF.

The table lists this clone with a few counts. CDR3 DNA: TGCGCCAGCAGTGAGTCGTGGCGGGTAAACGAGCAGTACTTC. Translating gives CASSESWRVNEQYF. J is TRBJ2-7 and V is TRBV10-2; D may be TRBD2 (5 bases). The CDR3 spans 14 residues. Germline-derived CDR1 and CDR2 are WSHSY and SAAADI. The germline V and J ends were trimmed by 0 bases and 5 bases, with 11 bases remaining between them.

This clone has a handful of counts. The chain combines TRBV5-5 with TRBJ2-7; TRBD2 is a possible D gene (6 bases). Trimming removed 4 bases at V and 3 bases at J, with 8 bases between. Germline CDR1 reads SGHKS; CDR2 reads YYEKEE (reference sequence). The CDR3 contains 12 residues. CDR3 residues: CASSLGGYEQYF. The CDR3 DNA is TGTGCCAGCAGCCTGGGGGGCTACGAGCAGTACTTC. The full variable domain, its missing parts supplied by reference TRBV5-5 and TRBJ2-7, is DAGVTQSPTHLIKTRGQQVTLRCSPISGHKSVSWYQQVLGQGPQFIFQYYEKEERGRGNFPDRFSARQFPNYSSELNVNALLLGDSALYLCASSLGGYEQYFGPGTRLTVT.

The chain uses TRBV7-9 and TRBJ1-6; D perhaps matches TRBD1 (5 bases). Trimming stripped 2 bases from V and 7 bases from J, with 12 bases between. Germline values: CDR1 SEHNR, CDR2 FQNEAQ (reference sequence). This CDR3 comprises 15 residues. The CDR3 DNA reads TGTGCCAGCAGCTTATTAGCGCCAGGGAATTCACCCCTCCACTTT. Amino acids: CASSLLAPGNSPLHF.

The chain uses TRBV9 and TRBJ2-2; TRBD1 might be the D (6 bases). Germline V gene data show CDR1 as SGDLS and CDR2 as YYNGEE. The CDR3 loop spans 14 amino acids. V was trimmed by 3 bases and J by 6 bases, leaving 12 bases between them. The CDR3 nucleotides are TGTGCCAGCAGCGCGACAGGTGGGGCCGGGGAGCTGTTTTTT. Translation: CASSATGGAGELFF. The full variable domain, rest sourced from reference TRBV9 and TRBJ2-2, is DSGVTQTPKHLITATGQRVTLRCSPRSGDLSVYWYQQSLDQGLQFLIQYYNGEERAKGNILERFSAQQFPDLHSELNLSSLELGDSALYFCASSATGGAGELFFGEGSRLTVL.

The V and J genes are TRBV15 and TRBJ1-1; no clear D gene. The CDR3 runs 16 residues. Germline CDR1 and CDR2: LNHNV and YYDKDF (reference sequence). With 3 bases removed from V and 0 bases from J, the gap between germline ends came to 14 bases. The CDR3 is CATSRALGSVNTEAFF. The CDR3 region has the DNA TGTGCCACCAGCAGGGCCCTGGGTTCGGTGAACACTGAAGCTTTCTTT. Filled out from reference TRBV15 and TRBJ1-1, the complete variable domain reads DAMVIQNPRYQVTQFGKPVTLSCSQTLNHNVMYWYQQKSSQAPKLLFHYYDKDFNNEADTPDNFQSRRPNTSFCFLDIRSPGLGDTAMYLCATSRALGSVNTEAFFGQGTRLTVV.

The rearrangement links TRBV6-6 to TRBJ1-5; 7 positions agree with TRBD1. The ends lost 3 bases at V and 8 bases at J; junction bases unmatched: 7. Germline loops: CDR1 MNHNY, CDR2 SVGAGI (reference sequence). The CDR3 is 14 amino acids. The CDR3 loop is CASSYRQGIEPQHF. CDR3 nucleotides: TGTGCCAGCAGTTATCGACAGGGTATAGAGCCCCAGCATTTT.

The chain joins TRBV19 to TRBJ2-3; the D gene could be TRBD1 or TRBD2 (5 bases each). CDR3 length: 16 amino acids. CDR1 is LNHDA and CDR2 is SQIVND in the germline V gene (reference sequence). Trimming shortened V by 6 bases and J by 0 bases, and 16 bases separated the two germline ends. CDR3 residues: CASRRGTFTSTDTQYF. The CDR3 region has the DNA TGTGCCAGTAGGCGTGGGACGTTTACTAGCACAGATACGCAGTATTTT. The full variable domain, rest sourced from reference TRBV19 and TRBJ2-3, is DGGITQSPKYLFRKEGQNVTLSCEQNLNHDAMYWYRQDPGQGLRLIYYSQIVNDFQKGDIAEGYSVSREKKESFPLTVTSAQKNPTAFYLCASRRGTFTSTDTQYFGPGTRLTVL.

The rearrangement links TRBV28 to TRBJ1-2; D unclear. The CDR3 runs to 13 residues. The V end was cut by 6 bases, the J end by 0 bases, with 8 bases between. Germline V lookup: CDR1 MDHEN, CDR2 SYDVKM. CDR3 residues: CASSPGANYGYTF. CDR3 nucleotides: TGTGCCAGCAGCCCCGGGGCTAACTATGGCTACACCTTC.

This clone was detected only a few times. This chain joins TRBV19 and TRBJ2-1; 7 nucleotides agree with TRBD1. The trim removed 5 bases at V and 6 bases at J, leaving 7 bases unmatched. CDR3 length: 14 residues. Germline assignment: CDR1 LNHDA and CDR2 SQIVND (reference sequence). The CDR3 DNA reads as TGTGCCAGTAGTTCAGGGGGTTTACTCAATGAGCAGTTCTTC. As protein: CASSSGGLLNEQFF.

The CDR3 loop is CASSSGSSYNEQFF. Here the CDR3 DNA reads TGTGCCAGTAGTAGCGGGAGCTCCTACAATGAGCAGTTCTTC. J is TRBJ2-1 and V is TRBV19; 7 bases line up with TRBD2. The V gene's germline CDR1 is LNHDA and CDR2 SQIVND (reference sequence). V shed 4 bases and J 0 bases; nucleotides not matched to a gene: 0. This CDR3 contains 14 residues.

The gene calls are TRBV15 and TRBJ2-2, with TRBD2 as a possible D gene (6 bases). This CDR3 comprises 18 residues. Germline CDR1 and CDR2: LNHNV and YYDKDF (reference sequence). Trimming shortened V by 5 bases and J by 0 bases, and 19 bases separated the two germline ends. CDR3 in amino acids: CATSSPRERLANTGELFF. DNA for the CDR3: TGTGCCACCAGCTCCCCCCGAGAACGACTAGCGAACACCGGGGAGCTGTTTTTT.

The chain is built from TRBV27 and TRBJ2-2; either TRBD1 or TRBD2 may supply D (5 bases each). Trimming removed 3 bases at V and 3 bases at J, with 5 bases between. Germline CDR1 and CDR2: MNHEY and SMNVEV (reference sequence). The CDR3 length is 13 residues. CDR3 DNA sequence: TGTGCCAGCAGTTTGGGGGACACCGGGGAGCTGTTTTTT. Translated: CASSLGDTGELFF.

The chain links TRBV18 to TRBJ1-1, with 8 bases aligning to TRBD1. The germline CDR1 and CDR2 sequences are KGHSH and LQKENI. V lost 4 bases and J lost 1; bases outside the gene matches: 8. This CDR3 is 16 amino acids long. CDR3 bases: TGTGCCAGCTCACAAGGACAGGGAAGGGCGAACACTGAAGCTTTCTTT. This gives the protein CASSQGQGRANTEAFF.

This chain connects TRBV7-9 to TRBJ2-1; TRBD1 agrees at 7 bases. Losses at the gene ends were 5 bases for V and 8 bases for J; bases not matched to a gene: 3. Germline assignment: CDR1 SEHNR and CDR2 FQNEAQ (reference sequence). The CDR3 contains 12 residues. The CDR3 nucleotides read TGTGCCAGCAGCAGACAGGGAGATGAGCAGTTCTTC. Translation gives CASSRQGDEQFF.

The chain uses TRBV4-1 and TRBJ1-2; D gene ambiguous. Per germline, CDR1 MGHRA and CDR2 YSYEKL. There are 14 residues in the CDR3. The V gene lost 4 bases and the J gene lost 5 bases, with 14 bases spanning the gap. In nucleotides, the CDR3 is TGCGCCAGCAGCCCCCAGAACGGTTTTTATGGCTACACCTTC. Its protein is CASSPQNGFYGYTF.

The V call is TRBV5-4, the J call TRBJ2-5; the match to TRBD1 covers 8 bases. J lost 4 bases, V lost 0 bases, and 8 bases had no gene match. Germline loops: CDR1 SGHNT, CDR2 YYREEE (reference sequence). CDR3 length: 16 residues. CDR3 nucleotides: TGTGCCAGCAGCTTGGCCGGAGGCAGGGGGCGAGAGACCCAGTACTTC. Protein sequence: CASSLAGGRGRETQYF.

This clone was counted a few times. CDR3: CASSSMGVGEQFF. CDR3 sequence (DNA): TGTGCCAGCAGTTCCATGGGGGTAGGGGAGCAGTTCTTC. The chain joins TRBV28 to TRBJ2-1, with D perhaps being TRBD1 or TRBD2 (5 bases each). The length of the CDR3 is 13 residues. Germline-derived CDR1 and CDR2 are MDHEN and SYDVKM. V lost 4 bases, J lost 10 bases, and 14 bases lay in between. The entire variable domain, with the rest obtained from reference TRBV28 and TRBJ2-1, is as follows: DVKVTQSSRYLVKRTGEKVFLECVQDMDHENMFWYRQDPGLGLRLIYFSYDVKMKEKGDIPEGYSVSREKKERFSLILESASTNQTSMYLCASSSMGVGEQFFGPGTRLTVL.

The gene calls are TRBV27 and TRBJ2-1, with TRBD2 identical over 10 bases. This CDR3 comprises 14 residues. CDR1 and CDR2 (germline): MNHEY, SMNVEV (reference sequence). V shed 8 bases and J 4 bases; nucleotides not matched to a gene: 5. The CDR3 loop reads CASALAGAYNEQFF. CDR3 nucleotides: TGTGCCAGCGCGCTAGCGGGAGCGTACAATGAGCAGTTCTTC.